The 29 T cell receptor beta chains below were found in one sample sequenced in a study of control samples from healthy donors and cancer patients. TCRdb's table, derived via immunoSEQ multiplex PCR, lists solely in-frame clones and lacks some. The repertoire has tens of thousands of clones, around 93% of them found once; the top ten carry over 20%. What was sequenced was PBMCs. The receptor source for this set is a woman in her thirties or forties with head and neck cancer.

The V and J genes are TRBV6-5 and TRBJ2-7, with D possibly being TRBD1 (6 bases). There are 12 residues in the CDR3. Germline V gene data show CDR1 as MNHEY and CDR2 as SVGAGI. V was clipped by 6 bases and J by 2 bases, with 8 bases between them. The CDR3 nucleotides read TGTGCCAGCAGAGGACAGACCTACGAGCAGTACTTC. Translation: CASRGQTYEQYF.

The genes are TRBV5-1 and TRBJ1-2; a weak D match, TRBD1 (5 bases). V lost 0 bases and J 4 bases, leaving 10 bases between the germline ends. This CDR3 is 14 amino acids long. CDR1 and CDR2 (germline): SGHRS, YFSETQ. The CDR3, as DNA: TGCGCCAGCAGCTTGGACCCCGGGGCCTATGGCTACACCTTC. Its protein product is CASSLDPGAYGYTF.

This chain connects TRBV5-4 to TRBJ2-3; 9 bases are shared with TRBD1. This CDR3 has 15 residues. Trimming cost V 4 bases and J 6 bases; bases outside gene matches: 9. Germline CDR1 reads SGHNT; CDR2 reads YYREEE (reference sequence). The CDR3 DNA follows: TGTGCCAGCAGCGGAGGGACAGGGCGTTTGGATACGCAGTATTTT. It is translated as CASSGGTGRLDTQYF. Using reference TRBV5-4 and TRBJ2-3 for the parts outside the CDR3, the full variable domain is ETGVTQSPTHLIKTRGQQVTLRCSSQSGHNTVSWYQQALGQGPQFIFQYYREEENGRGNFPPRFSGLQFPNYSSELNVNALELDDSALYLCASSGGTGRLDTQYFGPGTRLTVL.

The chain carries TRBV28 and TRBJ2-1; weak D call: TRBD1 (5 bases). This CDR3 has 16 residues. Germline CDR1 reads MDHEN; CDR2 reads SYDVKM. V lost 6 bases and J 6 bases, leaving 21 bases between the germline ends. DNA for the CDR3: TGTGCCAGCAGCTTCTATGCAGGGTTGTTAAGCAATGAGCAGTTCTTC. Translating gives CASSFYAGLLSNEQFF.

V gene TRBV11-2 combines with J gene TRBJ2-1; a possible D gene is TRBD2 (6 bases). This CDR3 spans 15 amino acids. CDR1 SGHAT and CDR2 FQNNGV come from the germline V gene. The ends were cut back, 8 bases at V and 5 bases at J, with 19 bases in the middle. CDR3 amino acids: CASWGYGSPDNEQFF. In nucleotides, the CDR3 is TGTGCCAGCTGGGGTTACGGGAGTCCTGACAATGAGCAGTTCTTC.

The chain has TRBV10-3 and TRBJ2-3, with D uncertain. The CDR3 is made up of 14 amino acids. Trimming took 2 bases from V and 5 from J, leaving 11 bases between them. Per germline, CDR1 ENHRY and CDR2 SYGVKD. The CDR3 sequence is CAISERTRGDTQYF. In DNA, the CDR3 is TGTGCCATCAGTGAGCGTACTCGAGGAGATACGCAGTATTTT.

The J gene is TRBJ1-1, the V gene TRBV20-1, with unresolved D. Germline V gene lookup returns CDR1 DFQATT and CDR2 SNEGSKA (reference sequence). The CDR3 runs 11 residues. Trimming pared 6 bases from V and 5 bases from J, leaving 10 bases between. DNA of the CDR3: TGCAGTGCGAACCATGGGACTGAAGCTTTCTTT. Its translation is CSANHGTEAFF.

The gene calls are TRBV9 and TRBJ2-2, with D unclear. V was trimmed by 1 base and J by 7 bases, leaving 5 bases between them. The germline CDR1 and CDR2 sequences are SGDLS and YYNGEE. This CDR3 is built from 12 residues. This chain's CDR3 is CASSVPGGELFF. Here the CDR3 DNA reads TGTGCCAGCAGCGTACCGGGCGGGGAGCTGTTTTTT.

The genes are TRBV9 and TRBJ2-7; D is tentatively TRBD1 or TRBD2 (5 bases each). Trimming removed 0 bases at V and 5 bases at J, with 18 bases between. CDR1 and CDR2 (germline): SGDLS, YYNGEE. This CDR3 spans 16 amino acids. The CDR3 bases are TGTGCCAGCAGCGTAGGTGCAGGGTGGGGAGTGGACGAGCAGTACTTC. Translated, it gives CASSVGAGWGVDEQYF.

This clone was counted between two and nine times. The genes are TRBV15 and TRBJ1-4; D remains unclear. The V gene's germline CDR1 is LNHNV and CDR2 YYDKDF (reference sequence). The CDR3 contains 14 residues. Trimming removed 3 bases at V and 8 bases at J, with 13 bases between. CDR3 nucleotide sequence: TGTGCCACCAGCAGGTCAAAGGGTGAAGAAAAACTGTTTTTT. Translation: CATSRSKGEEKLFF.

This chain connects TRBV7-6 to TRBJ2-1, with D hard to call. V was clipped by 3 bases and J by 7 bases, with 10 bases between them. The germline V gene has CDR1 SGHVS and CDR2 FNYEAQ. This CDR3 comprises 13 residues. The CDR3 DNA reads as TGTGCCAGCAGCTTGATAGCTGAGAATGAGCAGTTCTTC. It is translated as CASSLIAENEQFF.

The V and J genes are TRBV28 and TRBJ1-6; no definite D call. V gave up 5 bases and J gave up 10 bases, with 6 bases separating them. The CDR3 consists of 11 residues. CDR1 and CDR2 from the germline V gene are MDHEN and SYDVKM. The CDR3 is CASSPGSPLHF. The CDR3 bases are TGTGCCAGCAGTCCGGGATCACCCCTCCACTTT. Full variable domain (remainder filled in from reference TRBV28 and TRBJ1-6): DVKVTQSSRYLVKRTGEKVFLECVQDMDHENMFWYRQDPGLGLRLIYFSYDVKMKEKGDIPEGYSVSREKKERFSLILESASTNQTSMYLCASSPGSPLHFGNGTRLTVT.

The chain recombines TRBV6-2 or TRBV6-3 with TRBJ2-1; the D gene is possibly TRBD1 (6 bases). Germline CDR1 is MNHEY and CDR2 is SVGEGT. V lost 0 bases, J lost 7 bases, and 22 bases lay in between. The CDR3 is 18 residues long. The CDR3 region has the DNA TGTGCCAGCAGTTACTCGTTTGAGGGACATGACTCTGTAAATGAGCAGTTCTTC. Protein product: CASSYSFEGHDSVNEQFF.

The chain employs TRBV24-1 and TRBJ2-3, with D uncertain. V lost 3 bases, J lost 4 bases, and 4 bases lay in between. The length of the CDR3 is 12 residues. The germline V gene has CDR1 KGHDR and CDR2 SFDVKD. Here the CDR3 DNA reads TGTGCCACCAGTGATGAGGCAGATACGCAGTATTTT. As protein: CATSDEADTQYF.

This sequence joins TRBV19 and TRBJ2-1; D may be TRBD2 (6 bases). CDR1 is LNHDA and CDR2 is SQIVND in the germline V gene (reference sequence). V lost 5 bases, J lost 6 bases, and 11 bases lay in between. The CDR3 sequence is 13 residues long. This chain's CDR3 is CASSVGTVNEQFF. The DNA of the CDR3 is TGTGCCAGTAGTGTCGGGACTGTCAATGAGCAGTTCTTC. The full variable domain, completed using reference TRBV19 and TRBJ2-1, is DGGITQSPKYLFRKEGQNVTLSCEQNLNHDAMYWYRQDPGQGLRLIYYSQIVNDFQKGDIAEGYSVSREKKESFPLTVTSAQKNPTAFYLCASSVGTVNEQFFGPGTRLTVL.

The table lists this clone with a count of one. The chain is built from TRBV19 and TRBJ1-3; 7 bases are shared with TRBD1. The CDR3 extends over 15 amino acids. CDR1 LNHDA and CDR2 SQIVND come from the germline V gene (reference sequence). With V trimmed by 5 bases and J by 0 bases, 4 bases remained unmatched. CDR3 nucleotide sequence: TGTGCCAGTAGTGGGGGACAGAGCTCTGGAAACACCATATATTTT. It specifies CASSGGQSSGNTIYF.

The chain recombines TRBV19 with TRBJ1-5; the match to TRBD1 covers 8 bases. The CDR3 consists of 13 residues. V lost 5 bases and J lost 4; bases outside the gene matches: 1. Germline lookup yields CDR1 LNHDA and CDR2 SQIVND (reference sequence). CDR3: CASSGDRNQPQHF. Written as DNA, the CDR3 is TGTGCCAGTAGTGGGGACAGGAATCAGCCCCAGCATTTT.

The gene calls are TRBV7-9 and TRBJ2-7; 9 nucleotides agree with TRBD1. Per germline, CDR1 SEHNR and CDR2 FQNEAQ (reference sequence). Losses at the gene ends were 6 bases for V and 6 bases for J; bases not matched to a gene: 12. The CDR3 is made up of 15 amino acids. DNA for the CDR3: TGTGCCAGCAGGCGAGCCGGGACAGGGTCTGTCGAGCAGTACTTC. Translated: CASRRAGTGSVEQYF.

The chain recombines TRBV6-5 with TRBJ1-1, with TRBD1 as a possible D gene (6 bases). The germline V and J ends were trimmed by 0 bases and 9 bases, with 14 bases remaining between them. The germline V gene has CDR1 MNHEY and CDR2 SVGAGI. The CDR3 spans 14 residues. The CDR3 sequence is CASSYSRTDLKAFF. CDR3 nucleotide sequence: TGTGCCAGCAGTTACTCTCGGACAGACTTAAAAGCTTTCTTT.

The rearrangement uses TRBV5-6 and TRBJ2-5; 8 bases fit TRBD2. The CDR3 consists of 14 residues. Germline trimming cut 2 bases from V and 2 bases from J; bases unmatched to any gene: 2. Germline V lookup: CDR1 SGHDT, CDR2 YYEEEE. CDR3 DNA sequence: TGTGCCAGCAGCTTTAGCGGGACTCAAGAGACCCAGTACTTC. It is translated as CASSFSGTQETQYF.

This clone was seen just once. This sequence joins TRBV3-1 (or the pseudogene TRBV3-2) and TRBJ2-2; D remains ambiguous. The V gene lost 1 base and the J gene lost 4 bases, with 7 bases spanning the gap. This CDR3 spans 14 amino acids. Per the germline V gene, CDR1 is LGHDT and CDR2 is YNNKEL (reference sequence). For the CDR3, the DNA is TGTGCCAGCAGCCAAGTCCGGAGCACCGGGGAGCTGTTTTTT. Translation: CASSQVRSTGELFF.

The chain carries TRBV19 and TRBJ2-1; D remains unclear. Germline V CDR1 and CDR2: LNHDA, SQIVND (reference sequence). Trimming pared 6 bases from V and 2 bases from J, leaving 11 bases between. The CDR3 is made up of 14 amino acids. In DNA form, the CDR3 reads TGTGCCAGTAGCAAAACCGACACCTACAATGAGCAGTTCTTC. The encoded protein is CASSKTDTYNEQFF.

The chain recombines TRBV10-3 with TRBJ2-2; no definite D call. The germline V and J ends were trimmed by 3 bases and 0 bases, with 14 bases remaining between them. CDR3 length equals 17 residues. Germline-derived CDR1 and CDR2 are ENHRY and SYGVKD. The CDR3 DNA reads TGTGCCATCAGTGATCTGCTTACTATTGCGAACACCGGGGAGCTGTTTTTT. This gives the protein CAISDLLTIANTGELFF.

The rearrangement uses TRBV9 and TRBJ2-7, with TRBD1 as a possible D gene (6 bases). The CDR3 is 13 residues long. Germline loops: CDR1 SGDLS, CDR2 YYNGEE. V gave up 5 bases and J gave up 4 bases, with 13 bases separating them. The CDR3, as DNA: TGTGCCAGCAGAACCAGGGGAAAGTACGAGCAGTACTTC. It specifies CASRTRGKYEQYF.

This clone was detected only once. J is TRBJ1-2 and V is TRBV5-4; D is ambiguous. The germline V and J ends were trimmed by 0 bases and 2 bases, with 8 bases remaining between them. This CDR3 comprises 14 residues. From germline, CDR1 is SGHNT and CDR2 YYREEE (reference sequence). The CDR3 region has the DNA TGTGCCAGCAGCTTGGACGGGAAGAACTATGGCTACACCTTC. Protein product: CASSLDGKNYGYTF.

The V gene is TRBV18, the J gene TRBJ2-1, with 8 nucleotides matching TRBD1. The length of the CDR3 is 20 residues. Germline CDR1 is KGHSH and CDR2 is LQKENI. V lost 2 bases and J lost 0; bases outside the gene matches: 15. DNA of the CDR3: TGTGCCAGCTCACCATTGCACAGGGGGAAGGTGGGGAGCTCCTACAATGAGCAGTTCTTC. This sequence encodes CASSPLHRGKVGSSYNEQFF.

The chain recombines TRBV2 with TRBJ1-4; tentatively, D is TRBD1 (6 bases). Trimming removed 6 bases at V and 8 bases at J, with 19 bases between. The CDR3 loop spans 15 amino acids. Looked up from germline, CDR1 is SNHLY and CDR2 is FYNNEI. The CDR3 region has the DNA TGTGCCAGCAGGGGGGCCTCCCTTGTAGCGGAAAAACTGTTTTTT. Translation gives CASRGASLVAEKLFF.

CDR3 region: CAISEVGPPSVLTF. The CDR3 nucleotides read TGTGCCATCAGTGAGGTAGGACCGCCTAGCGTCCTGACTTTC. The V and J genes are TRBV10-3 and TRBJ2-6; D is undetermined. CDR1 ENHRY and CDR2 SYGVKD come from the germline V gene. V lost 2 bases and J lost 12, with 14 bases in between. The CDR3 has 14 amino acids.

The chain combines TRBV4-1 with TRBJ2-5; 7 bases line up with TRBD2. V trimming: 4 bases; J trimming: 5 bases; junction bases outside the gene matches: 10. The CDR3 is 15 residues long. In germline, CDR1 is MGHRA, CDR2 YSYEKL. In DNA form, the CDR3 reads TGCGCCAGCAGCCTTTTTGGCGCGGGAGATGAGACCCAGTACTTC. This gives the protein CASSLFGAGDETQYF.